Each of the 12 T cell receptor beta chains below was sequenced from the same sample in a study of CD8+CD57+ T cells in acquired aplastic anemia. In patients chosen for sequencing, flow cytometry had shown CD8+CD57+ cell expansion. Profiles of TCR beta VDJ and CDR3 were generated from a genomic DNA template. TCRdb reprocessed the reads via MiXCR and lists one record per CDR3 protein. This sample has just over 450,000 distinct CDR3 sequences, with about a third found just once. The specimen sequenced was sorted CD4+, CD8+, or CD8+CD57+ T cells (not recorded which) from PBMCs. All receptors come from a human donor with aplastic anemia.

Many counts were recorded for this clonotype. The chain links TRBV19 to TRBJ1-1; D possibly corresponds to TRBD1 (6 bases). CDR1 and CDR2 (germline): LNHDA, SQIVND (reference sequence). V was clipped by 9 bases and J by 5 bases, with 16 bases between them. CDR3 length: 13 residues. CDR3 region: CASEQGLGTEAFF. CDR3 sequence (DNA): TGTGCCAGCGAACAGGGACTGGGGACTGAAGCTTTCTTT.

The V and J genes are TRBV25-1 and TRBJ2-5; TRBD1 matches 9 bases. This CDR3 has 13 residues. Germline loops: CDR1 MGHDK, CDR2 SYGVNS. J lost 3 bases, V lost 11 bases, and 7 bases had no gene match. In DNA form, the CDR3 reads TGTGCCGGACAGGGGCGTGGGAAAGAGACCCAGTACTTC. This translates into CAGQGRGKETQYF.

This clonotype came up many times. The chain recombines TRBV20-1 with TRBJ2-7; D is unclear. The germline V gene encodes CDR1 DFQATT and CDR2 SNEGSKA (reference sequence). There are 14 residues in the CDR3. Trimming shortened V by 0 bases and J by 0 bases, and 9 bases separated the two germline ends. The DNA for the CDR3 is TGCAGTGCTAGAGATCCTGGCCGCTCCTACGAGCAGTACTTC. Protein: CSARDPGRSYEQYF.

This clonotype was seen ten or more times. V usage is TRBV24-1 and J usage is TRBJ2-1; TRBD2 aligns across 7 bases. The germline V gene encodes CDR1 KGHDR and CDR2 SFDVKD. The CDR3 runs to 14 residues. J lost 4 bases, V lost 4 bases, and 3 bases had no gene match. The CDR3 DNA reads TGTGCCACCAGTGAGGGGGGACTATACAATGAGCAGTTCTTC. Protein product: CATSEGGLYNEQFF.

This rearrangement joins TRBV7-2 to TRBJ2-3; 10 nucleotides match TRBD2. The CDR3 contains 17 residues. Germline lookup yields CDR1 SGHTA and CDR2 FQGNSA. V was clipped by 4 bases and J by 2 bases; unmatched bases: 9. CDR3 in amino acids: CASSSVGTSAVTDTQYF. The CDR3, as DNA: TGTGCCAGCAGCTCAGTAGGGACTAGCGCCGTCACAGATACGCAGTATTTT. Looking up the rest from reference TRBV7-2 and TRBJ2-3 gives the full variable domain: GAGVSQSPSNKVTEKGKDVELRCDPISGHTALYWYRQSLGQGLEFLIYFQGNSAPDKSGLPSDRFSAERTGGSVSTLTIQRTQQEDSAVYLCASSSVGTSAVTDTQYFGPGTRLTVL.

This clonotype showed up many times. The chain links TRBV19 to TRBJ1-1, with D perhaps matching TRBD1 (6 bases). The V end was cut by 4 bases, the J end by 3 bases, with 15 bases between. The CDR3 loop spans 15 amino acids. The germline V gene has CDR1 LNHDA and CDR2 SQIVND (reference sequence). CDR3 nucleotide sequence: TGTGCCAGTAGTACCCACAGGGTAGTTTACACTGAAGCTTTCTTT. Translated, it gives CASSTHRVVYTEAFF.

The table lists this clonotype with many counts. The CDR3 here is CASSAVTRGEQYF. DNA for the CDR3: TGTGCCAGCAGTGCCGTGACTAGAGGCGAGCAGTACTTC. The rearrangement uses TRBV25-1 and TRBJ2-7; D is possibly TRBD2 (6 bases). V was cut by 4 bases and J by 6 bases, with 13 bases left in between. CDR3 size: 13 residues. CDR1 is MGHDK and CDR2 is SYGVNS in the germline V gene.

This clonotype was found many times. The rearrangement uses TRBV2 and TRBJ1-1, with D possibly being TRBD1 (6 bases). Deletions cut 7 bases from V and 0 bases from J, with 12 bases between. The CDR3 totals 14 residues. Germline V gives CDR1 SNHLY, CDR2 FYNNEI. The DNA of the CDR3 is TGTGCCAGCATTGGGGGCGGACTGAACACTGAAGCTTTCTTT. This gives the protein CASIGGGLNTEAFF.

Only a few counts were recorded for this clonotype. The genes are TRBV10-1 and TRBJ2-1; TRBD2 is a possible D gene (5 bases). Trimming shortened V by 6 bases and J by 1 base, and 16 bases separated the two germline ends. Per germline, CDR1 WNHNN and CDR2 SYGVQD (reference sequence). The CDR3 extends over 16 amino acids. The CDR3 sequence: CASSQVGRGSYNEQFF. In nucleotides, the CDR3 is TGCGCCAGCAGCCAAGTTGGCCGGGGATCCTACAATGAGCAGTTCTTC.

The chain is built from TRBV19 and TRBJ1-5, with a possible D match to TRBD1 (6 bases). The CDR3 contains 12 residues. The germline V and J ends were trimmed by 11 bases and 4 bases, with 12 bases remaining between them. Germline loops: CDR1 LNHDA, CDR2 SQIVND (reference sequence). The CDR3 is CAARGYNQPQHF. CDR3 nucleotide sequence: TGTGCCGCTAGGGGGTATAATCAGCCCCAGCATTTT.

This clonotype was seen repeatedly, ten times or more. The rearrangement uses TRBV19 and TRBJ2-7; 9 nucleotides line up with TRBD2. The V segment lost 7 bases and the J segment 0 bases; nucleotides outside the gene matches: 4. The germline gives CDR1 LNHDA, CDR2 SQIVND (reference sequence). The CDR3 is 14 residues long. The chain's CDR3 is CASTTTSGSYEQYF. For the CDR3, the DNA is TGTGCCAGTACCACGACTAGCGGCTCCTACGAGCAGTACTTC.

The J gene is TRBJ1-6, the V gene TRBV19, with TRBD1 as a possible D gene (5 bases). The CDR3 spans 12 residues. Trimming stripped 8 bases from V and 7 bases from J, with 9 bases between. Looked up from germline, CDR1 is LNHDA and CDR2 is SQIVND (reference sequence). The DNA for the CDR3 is TGTGCCAGTGGGACGGCGAATTCACCCCTCCACTTT. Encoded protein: CASGTANSPLHF.